The next 14 T cell receptor beta chains were all read from a single sample in a study of shared clonotypes between healthy human individuals. TCRdb's copy holds only in-frame clones and misses some; the assay was immunoSEQ multiplex PCR. The sample holds roughly 2.5 million clones, about 92% seen once. Sequenced: naive CD4+ T cells sorted from blood. The subset denotes: CD45RA+ positively selected. These receptors were taken from a man aged 18 to 29 in good health.

Concerning this clone: Additional DNA sequences in this sample encode the identical CDR3. The genes are TRBV5-1 and TRBJ2-6; D is uncertain. The CDR3 consists of 15 residues. Germline V CDR1 and CDR2: SGHRS, YFSETQ. The V gene lost 4 bases and the J gene lost 0 bases, with 8 bases spanning the gap. This CDR3 is CASSVGSSGANVLTF. DNA for the CDR3: TGCGCCAGCAGCGTCGGAAGCTCTGGGGCCAACGTCCTGACTTTC.

The chain employs TRBV19 and TRBJ2-6; no definite D call. CDR1 and CDR2 from the germline V gene are LNHDA and SQIVND (reference sequence). Trimming removed 5 bases at V and 1 base at J, with 12 bases between. The CDR3 is 16 amino acids. The CDR3 spells CASSLGRLSGANVLTF. The DNA for the CDR3 is TGTGCCAGTAGTCTCGGACGGCTATCTGGGGCCAACGTCCTGACTTTC.

This clone was observed a single time. The sample contains more than one DNA sequence encoding this CDR3. This chain joins TRBV2 and TRBJ1-5; no definite D call. The CDR3 is made up of 14 amino acids. Germline V gene lookup returns CDR1 SNHLY and CDR2 FYNNEI. Between the trimmed V and J ends, which lost 3 bases and 0 bases, there was a span of 6 bases. The CDR3 DNA is TGTGCCAGCAGTGACAGTAATAGCAATCAGCCCCAGCATTTT. It encodes CASSDSNSNQPQHF.

This chain joins TRBV27 and TRBJ2-1; unclear D gene. Germline V lookup: CDR1 MNHEY, CDR2 SMNVEV (reference sequence). The germline V and J ends were trimmed by 2 bases and 7 bases, with 9 bases remaining between them. There are 13 residues in the CDR3. The CDR3 region has the DNA TGTGCCAGCAGTTTAGTCCTGGCAAATGAGCAGTTCTTC. It codes for CASSLVLANEQFF.

As for this clone: Additional DNA sequences in this sample encode the identical CDR3. CDR3 region: CASSETGSSYNEQFF. The CDR3 bases are TGTGCCAGCAGTGAGACAGGGAGCTCCTACAATGAGCAGTTCTTC. The chain uses TRBV2 and TRBJ2-1; 7 bases line up with TRBD1. The germline V gene encodes CDR1 SNHLY and CDR2 FYNNEI. Trimming at V came to 3 bases and at J to 0 bases, leaving 2 bases not matched to a gene. This CDR3 spans 15 amino acids. Filled out from reference TRBV2 and TRBJ2-1, the complete variable domain reads EPEVTQTPSHQVTQMGQEVILRCVPISNHLYFYWYRQILGQKVEFLVSFYNNEISEKSEIFDDQFSVERPDGSNFTLKIRSTKLEDSAMYFCASSETGSSYNEQFFGPGTRLTVL.

V gene TRBV29-1 combines with J gene TRBJ2-3; the D gene could be TRBD1 or TRBD2 (5 bases each). The CDR3 covers 14 residues. The V end was cut by 8 bases, the J end by 3 bases, with 18 bases between. Per the germline V gene, CDR1 is SQVTM and CDR2 is ANQGSEA. The CDR3: CSPPRGEGTDTQYF. For the CDR3, the DNA is TGCAGCCCTCCGAGGGGCGAGGGAACAGATACGCAGTATTTT.

This chain links TRBV12-5 with TRBJ2-3; 11 nucleotides agree with TRBD2. The germline CDR1 and CDR2 sequences are LGHNT and FRNRAP. J lost 2 bases, V lost 6 bases, and 7 bases had no gene match. This CDR3 spans 16 amino acids. The CDR3 is CASGEGTSGYTDTQYF. CDR3 DNA: TGTGCTAGTGGGGAAGGGACTAGCGGCTACACAGATACGCAGTATTTT.

Of note for this clone: Other nucleotide sequences in the sample specify the same CDR3. This sequence joins TRBV7-2 and TRBJ2-7; D ambiguous. Looked up from germline, CDR1 is SGHTA and CDR2 is FQGNSA. The CDR3 length is 11 residues. Trimming stripped 5 bases from V and 3 bases from J, with 5 bases between. The CDR3 coding sequence is TGTGCCAGCAGCCCCAGCTACGAGCAGTACTTC. Protein sequence: CASSPSYEQYF.

The CDR3 loop reads CASSLTGGFSEQYF. CDR3 nucleotides: TGTGCCAGCAGCTTAACAGGGGGCTTTTCCGAGCAGTACTTC. This chain links TRBV7-3 with TRBJ2-7; 7 bases are a match to TRBD1. Germline-derived CDR1 and CDR2 are SGHTA and FQGTGA. CDR3 size: 14 residues. V shed 0 bases, J shed 6 bases, and the junction held 5 bases outside the gene matches.

This clone was observed a few times. The chain recombines TRBV30 with TRBJ1-5, with 8 bases fitting TRBD1. Germline V gene data show CDR1 as GTSNPN and CDR2 as SVGIG (reference sequence). The V and J ends lost 6 bases and 0 bases, in that order; junction bases with no gene match: 4. This CDR3 region has 14 residues. The DNA of the CDR3 is TGTGCCTGTAACAGGGGGGATAGCAATCAGCCCCAGCATTTT. Amino acid sequence: CACNRGDSNQPQHF.

For this clone: This sample includes further DNA sequences coding for the same CDR3. The CDR3: CASSLAGTGITGELFF. The CDR3 DNA sequence: TGTGCCAGCAGCTTAGCCGGGACAGGGATCACCGGGGAGCTGTTTTTT. The rearrangement links TRBV7-9 to TRBJ2-2; 9 bases match TRBD1. Germline loops: CDR1 SEHNR, CDR2 FQNEAQ (reference sequence). The length of the CDR3 is 16 residues. J gave up 4 bases and V 0 bases, and 3 bases lay outside the gene matches. Full variable domain (outside the CDR3, taken from reference TRBV7-9 and TRBJ2-2): DTGVSQNPRHKITKRGQNVTFRCDPISEHNRLYWYRQTLGQGPEFLTYFQNEAQLEKSRLLSDRFSAERPKGSFSTLEIQRTEQGDSAMYLCASSLAGTGITGELFFGEGSRLTVL.

The chain links TRBV29-1 to TRBJ2-1, with TRBD2 identical over 7 bases. Germline CDR1 reads SQVTM; CDR2 reads ANQGSEA. V was pared by 3 bases and J by 3 bases, with 8 bases of the junction left unmatched. The CDR3 sequence is 15 residues long. The CDR3 DNA follows: TGCAGCGTTGATCTGGGCGGGAGTGGCTACAATGAGCAGTTCTTC. It codes for CSVDLGGSGYNEQFF.

The chain joins TRBV4-1 to TRBJ2-5; 10 bases align to TRBD1. The DNA end is more similar to TRBJ2-7, so the J call may be wrong. Germline CDR1 MGHRA, CDR2 YSYEKL. The CDR3 spans 16 residues. CDR3 coding DNA: TGCGCCAGCAGCCACGCCGGGACAGGGGTAACCTACGAGCAGTACTTC. Protein: CASSHAGTGVTYEQYF.

In this sample, this clone turned up once. The V call is TRBV7-9, the J call TRBJ2-1; 9 nucleotides line up with TRBD2. Germline V CDR1 and CDR2: SEHNR, FQNEAQ (reference sequence). With V trimmed by 4 bases and J by 4 bases, 5 bases remained unmatched. The CDR3 has 15 residues. In nucleotides, the CDR3 is TGTGCCAGCAGCTCCTCTAGCGGGACTTACAATGAGCAGTTCTTC. Its protein is CASSSSSGTYNEQFF.